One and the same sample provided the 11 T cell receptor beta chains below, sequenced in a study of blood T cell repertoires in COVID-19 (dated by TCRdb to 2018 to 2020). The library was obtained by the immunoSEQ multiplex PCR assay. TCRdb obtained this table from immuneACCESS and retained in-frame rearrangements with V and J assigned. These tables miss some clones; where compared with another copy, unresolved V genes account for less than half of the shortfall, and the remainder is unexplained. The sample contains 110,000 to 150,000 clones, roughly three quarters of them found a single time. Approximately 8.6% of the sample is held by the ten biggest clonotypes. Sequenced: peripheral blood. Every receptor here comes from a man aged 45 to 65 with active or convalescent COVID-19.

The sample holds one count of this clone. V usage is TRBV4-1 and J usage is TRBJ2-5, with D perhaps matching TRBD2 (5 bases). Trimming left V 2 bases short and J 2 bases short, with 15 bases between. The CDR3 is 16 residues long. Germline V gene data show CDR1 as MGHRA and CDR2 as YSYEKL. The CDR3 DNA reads TGCGCCAGCAGCCAAAGCGGAACCCGGGCTCAAGAGACCCAGTACTTC. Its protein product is CASSQSGTRAQETQYF.

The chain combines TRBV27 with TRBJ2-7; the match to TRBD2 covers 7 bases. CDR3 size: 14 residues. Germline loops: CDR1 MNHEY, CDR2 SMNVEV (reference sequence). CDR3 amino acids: CATKGASGTWEQYF. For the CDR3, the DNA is TGTGCTACAAAAGGGGCTAGCGGCACCTGGGAGCAGTACTTC.

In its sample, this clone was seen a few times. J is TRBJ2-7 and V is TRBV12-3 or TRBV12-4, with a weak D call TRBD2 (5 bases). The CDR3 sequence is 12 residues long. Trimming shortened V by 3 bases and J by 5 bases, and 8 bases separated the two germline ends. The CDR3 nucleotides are TGTGCCAGCAGTTTTTCGGGAAACGAGCAGTACTTC. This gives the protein CASSFSGNEQYF.

The DNA of the CDR3 is TGCGCCAGCAGTCAACCAAACAGGGGGAGAGGGGAGACCCAGTACTTC. Its translation is CASSQPNRGRGETQYF. V is TRBV23-1 and J is TRBJ2-5; 8 bases align to TRBD1. TRBV23-1 is classed as an ORF, of uncertain function. The V and J ends lost 2 bases and 5 bases, in that order; junction bases with no gene match: 10. This CDR3 has 16 residues.

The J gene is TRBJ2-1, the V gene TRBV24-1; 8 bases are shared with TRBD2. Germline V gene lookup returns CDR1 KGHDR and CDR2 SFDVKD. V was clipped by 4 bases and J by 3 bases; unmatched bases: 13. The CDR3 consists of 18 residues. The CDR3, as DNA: TGTGCCACCAGTGAATTCAAGAAATCGGGAGGGTTCTACAATGAGCAGTTCTTC. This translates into CATSEFKKSGGFYNEQFF.

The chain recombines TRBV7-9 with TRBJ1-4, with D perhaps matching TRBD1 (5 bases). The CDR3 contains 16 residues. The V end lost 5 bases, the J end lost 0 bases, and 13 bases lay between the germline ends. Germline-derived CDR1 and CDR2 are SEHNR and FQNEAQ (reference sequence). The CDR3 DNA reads TGTGCCAGCAGCGGAGGGGCAGGGTCAACTAATGAAAAACTGTTTTTT. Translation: CASSGGAGSTNEKLFF.

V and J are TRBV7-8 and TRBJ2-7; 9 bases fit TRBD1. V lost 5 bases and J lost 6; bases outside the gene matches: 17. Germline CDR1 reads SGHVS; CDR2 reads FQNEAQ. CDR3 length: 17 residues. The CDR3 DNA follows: TGTGCCAGCAGCCTGAATTTACCGGGACAGGGTGGTCGCGAGCAGTACTTC. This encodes CASSLNLPGQGGREQYF.

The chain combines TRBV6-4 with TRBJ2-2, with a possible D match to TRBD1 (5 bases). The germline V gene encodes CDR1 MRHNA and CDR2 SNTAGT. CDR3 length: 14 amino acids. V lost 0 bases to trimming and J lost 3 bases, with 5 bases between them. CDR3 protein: CASSDSGDTGELFF. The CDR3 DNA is TGTGCCAGCAGTGACTCAGGGGACACCGGGGAGCTGTTTTTT.

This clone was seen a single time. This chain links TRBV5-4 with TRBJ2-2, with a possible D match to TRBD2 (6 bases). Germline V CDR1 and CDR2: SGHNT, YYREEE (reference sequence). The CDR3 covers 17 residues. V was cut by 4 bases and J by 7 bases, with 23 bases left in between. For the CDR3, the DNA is TGTGCCAGCAGCCCGCCGCTGATTGCGGGAAAGGTCGGGGAGCTGTTTTTT. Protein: CASSPPLIAGKVGELFF.

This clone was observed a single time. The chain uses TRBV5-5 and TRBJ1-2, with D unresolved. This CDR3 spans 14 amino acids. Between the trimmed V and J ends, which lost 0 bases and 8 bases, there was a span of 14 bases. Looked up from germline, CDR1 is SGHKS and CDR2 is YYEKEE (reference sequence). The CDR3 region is CASSLDSGIRGYTF. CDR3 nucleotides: TGTGCCAGCAGCTTGGATTCGGGGATACGAGGCTACACCTTC.

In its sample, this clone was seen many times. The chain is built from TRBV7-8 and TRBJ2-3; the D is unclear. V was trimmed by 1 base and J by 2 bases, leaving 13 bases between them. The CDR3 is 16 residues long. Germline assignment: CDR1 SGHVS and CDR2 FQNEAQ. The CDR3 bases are TGTGCCAGCAGCTTAGGCGGCGGCCCGATCACAGATACGCAGTATTTT. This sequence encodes CASSLGGGPITDTQYF.